The sequence of this T cell receptor (beta chain) was determined in a study of prognosis after radiotherapy for stage I lung cancer (dated by TCRdb to the early 2020s). Regarding the complete study: About 20 stage I NSCLC patients were enrolled in Nanjing, China, between 2018 and January 2019. There were more than eleven patients with newly diagnosed primary stage I lung tumors and about five patients with oligometastatic NSCLC after surgical resection of the primary tumor. All patients were considered medically inoperable, owing to comorbidities in 11 to 13 and refusal of surgery in over 5. The cohort comprised 10 to 15 men and roughly 6 women with a median age of around 73 years, ranging from about 53 to 90 years. Squamous cell carcinoma histology was identified in several patients, and adenocarcinoma histology was identified in twelve patients. SBRT was given in 3 to 5 fractions with a biologically effective dose of at least 100 Gy, using image-guided IMRT or VMAT. In every patient, SBRT was given without any concurrent therapy. Distant metastases were developed by four of the 19 patients after SBRT, at a median of roughly 7 months, whereas no significant progression was observed in the other 15 patients. The study profiled peripheral blood TCR beta repertoires from stage I NSCLC patients before and after stereotactic body radiotherapy and related them to distant failure. A total of 40 or so blood samples from roughly 20 patients were sequenced, with one sample obtained before and one obtained after SBRT for each patient. Results the study describes overall, beyond this receptor: TRBV and TRBJ usage frequencies reportedly varied with metastasis status, involving two V genes at baseline and fewer than 10 V and two J genes after SBRT. Post-SBRT Shannon entropy and its change from baseline were lower in patients who developed distant metastases; baseline Shannon entropy was not associated with metastases. Whether the expanded TCR clones were tumor-specific was not determined. A decrease in unique TCR clone counts was observed after SBRT (median approximately 10,000 before versus about 7,000 after; Wilcoxon paired P=0.011). The study was limited by its small cohort and short follow-up, and the findings require independent validation. All reported P values were unadjusted for multiple comparisons.

No patient had a history of other malignancies or prior chemotherapy or radiotherapy, and all had node-negative disease on CT and PET/CT. Roughly 6 milliliters of peripheral venous blood were drawn into EDTA tubes at each of two time points. Ficoll-Paque Plus density-gradient centrifugation was used to isolate PBMCs. Immediately after collection, samples were stored at -80 degrees C until analysis. For CDR1 and CDR2, the germline V gene lists SGHAT and FQNNGV. From the cysteine through the phenylalanine, the CDR3 covers 15 amino acids. Just CDR3 DNA is preserved here, 45 bases in frame from base 1. Trimming costs V 7 bases and J 5 bases, and their ends lie 19 bases apart. Two rounds of multiplex PCR were performed to amplify the TCR beta CDR3 region from genomic DNA. In the first round of PCR, primers specific to each TRBV and TRBJ gene were used, and the primer sequences are filed in Chinese patent CN105087789A. Universal primers were used in the second round of PCR. The Roche High Pure PCR Template Preparation Kit was used to extract genomic DNA from frozen PBMCs. Paired-end sequencing with 151 bp reads was performed on the libraries using an Illumina HiSeq 3000. The study's processing was this. CutAdapt was used to remove raw reads lacking the multiplex PCR primer sequences. High-quality paired reads were merged into contigs with PEAR. By aligning each contig to reference sequences, MiXCR assigned the TRB V, D and J gene segments to that contig. CDR3 sequences were clustered by base quality and sequence similarity to remove sequencing errors. Diversity was calculated as Shannon entropy divided by the natural log of the number of productive TCR sequences. Clonality was defined as one minus Shannon entropy divided by the natural log of the number of unique clonotypes. The Youden index of ROC curves was used to select progression-free survival cut-offs for repertoire metrics, and analyses were performed in R 3.5.3. Clones were called with MiXCR by TCRdb after fastp trimmed the public reads at Q25, and only in-frame beta chains were retained. Records with the same CDR3 protein are collapsed into one entry carrying the most frequent genes and DNA. Here the V and J calls rest on TCRdb's processing, not on the authors' analysis. In all, the sample holds some 56,000 distinct CDR3 sequences, and less than 30% of those were seen once. The ten largest clonotypes hold about 7.5% of the sample.

Of note for this clonotype: Its antigen is not yet known. Per-nucleotide qualities are absent, and no much larger clonotype sits a single base away.

The specimen was PBMCs, collected before or after stereotactic body radiation therapy (not recorded which). This TCR was recovered from a donor over 45 with non-small cell lung cancer. The rearranged chain carries TRBV11-2 and TRBJ2-3; there is no confident call for the D gene. The nucleotide sequence reads TGTGCCAGCACCTATCTTCAGACGGTCGGAGATACGCAGTATTTT. Translation gives CASTYLQTVGDTQYF.